This T cell receptor (beta chain) was found in a study of cytomegalovirus exposure and HLA in healthy donors. As for the study in general: Early released data comprised some 91 million unique TCRs from HLA-typed donors. The study, taken as a whole, reports: According to an earlier analysis, most TCR beta V segments yielded productive rearrangements about 87% or about 30% of the time. The study listed roughly 160 cytomegalovirus-associated TCR beta chains.

Amplification used 60 Vbeta primers and 13 Jbeta primers. The data were produced by immunoSEQ multiplex PCR, yet TCRdb's version contains in-frame clones alone and is incomplete. The sample consists of roughly 190,000 clones, around three quarters of them appearing once. Points on this clone: No antigen is known for it.

Sequencing was performed on PBMCs. This receptor was obtained from a woman between 18 and 29 years old in good health and CMV-seronegative.

The CDR3 nucleotides are TGTGCCAGCACCACATCGGACAGGGTTTGGAACACTGAAGCTTTCTTT. It is translated as CASTTSDRVWNTEAFF. The chain employs TRBV28 and TRBJ1-1; 8 bases align to TRBD1. V shed 7 bases, J shed 1 base, and the junction held 11 bases outside the gene matches. The V gene's germline CDR1 is MDHEN and CDR2 SYDVKM. This CDR3 is 16 amino acids long. Full variable domain (outside the CDR3, taken from reference TRBV28 and TRBJ1-1): DVKVTQSSRYLVKRTGEKVFLECVQDMDHENMFWYRQDPGLGLRLIYFSYDVKMKEKGDIPEGYSVSREKKERFSLILESASTNQTSMYLCASTTSDRVWNTEAFFGQGTRLTVV.